The clone carrying this T cell receptor beta chain was recorded only once. Trimming took 7 bases from V and 5 from J; bases not matched to a gene: 9. There are 14 residues in the CDR3. The germline CDR1 and CDR2 sequences are LNHDA and SQIVND (reference sequence). This sample was included in a study of cytomegalovirus exposure and HLA in healthy donors. The PCR employed 60 Vbeta primers together with 13 Jbeta primers. Clones were sequenced by immunoSEQ multiplex PCR, and TCRdb holds only the in-frame ones, with some missing. The sample has 90,000 to 100,000 clones, around 72% seen once. The specimen sequenced was PBMCs. J is TRBJ2-5 and V is TRBV19, with 8 positions matching TRBD1. This receptor was obtained from a male donor in good health and CMV-seronegative. CDR3 amino acids: CASKDRGEGETQYF. Written as DNA, the CDR3 is TGTGCCAGTAAAGACAGGGGAGAGGGGGAGACCCAGTACTTC.